One and the same sample provided the 9 T cell receptor beta chains below, sequenced in a study of blood T cell repertoires in COVID-19. TCRdb's table, derived via immunoSEQ multiplex PCR, lists solely in-frame clones and lacks some. The sample records more than 300,000 clones, 88% being singletons. The sequencing input was PBMCs or T cells enriched from blood (not recorded which). These receptors were collected from a woman aged 18-29 years who had recovered from COVID-19.

This clone was recorded a few times. The chain combines TRBV5-1 with TRBJ1-1; D is uncertain. The V end lost 4 bases, the J end lost 6 bases, and 13 bases lay between the germline ends. The CDR3 loop spans 13 amino acids. Germline V gives CDR1 SGHRS, CDR2 YFSETQ. DNA for the CDR3: TGCGCCAGCAGCCTGGATCGGTGGTCTGAAGCTTTCTTT. Its protein product is CASSLDRWSEAFF.

The chain is built from TRBV2 and TRBJ2-3; D is ambiguous. V was clipped by 3 bases and J by 0 bases, with 10 bases between them. The germline gives CDR1 SNHLY, CDR2 FYNNEI. The CDR3 sequence is 15 residues long. CDR3 sequence reads: CASSDRVASTDTQYF. CDR3 nucleotide sequence: TGTGCCAGCAGTGATCGGGTAGCTAGCACAGATACGCAGTATTTT.

The chain combines TRBV4-2 with TRBJ1-4; D might be TRBD1 (6 bases). The V end lost 0 bases, the J end lost 7 bases, and 12 bases lay between the germline ends. Germline V gene lookup returns CDR1 LGHNA and CDR2 YNFKEQ. This CDR3 region has 15 residues. CDR3 residues: CASSQDIQGAEKLFF. Here the CDR3 DNA reads TGTGCCAGCAGCCAAGATATACAGGGTGCTGAAAAACTGTTTTTT.

The V gene is TRBV7-3, the J gene TRBJ1-2; 11 bases align to TRBD1. Looked up from germline, CDR1 is SGHTA and CDR2 is FQGTGA. The CDR3 length is 16 residues. V lost 0 bases, J lost 8 bases, and 8 bases stayed unmatched. The chain's CDR3 is CASSLTGGQGASGYTF. CDR3 DNA: TGTGCCAGCAGCTTAACCGGCGGACAGGGGGCTTCCGGCTACACCTTC.

This clone appeared once. The V gene is TRBV9, the J gene TRBJ1-2, with D possibly TRBD1 on 5 matching bases. The CDR3 extends over 18 amino acids. Germline CDR1 is SGDLS and CDR2 is YYNGEE. V lost 4 bases and J 6 bases, leaving 28 bases between the germline ends. The DNA for the CDR3 is TGTGCCAGCAGCCTCCGTGGGCTTGTTCAGGGTCCTGGCCATGGCTACACCTTC. It yields the protein CASSLRGLVQGPGHGYTF.

The rearrangement joins TRBV24-1 to TRBJ2-1, with 10 bases aligning to TRBD1. The length of the CDR3 is 15 residues. Trimming cost V 1 base and J 7 bases; bases outside gene matches: 3. The germline V gene has CDR1 KGHDR and CDR2 SFDVKD. This CDR3 reads CATSDFRQGANEQFF. CDR3 bases: TGTGCCACCAGTGATTTCCGACAGGGGGCGAATGAGCAGTTCTTC.

The J gene is TRBJ1-2, the V gene TRBV5-1, with 9 bases fitting TRBD1. The CDR3 loop spans 14 amino acids. The V gene end was trimmed by 3 bases and the J gene end by 12 bases; junction bases not matched to a gene: 12. From germline, CDR1 is SGHRS and CDR2 YFSETQ. The chain's CDR3 is CASSSGQGKDGDTF. CDR3 nucleotides: TGCGCCAGCAGCTCCGGACAGGGGAAGGATGGAGACACCTTC.

The rearrangement links TRBV5-1 to TRBJ1-2, with 7 bases that match TRBD1. The CDR3 length is 14 residues. The germline V gene encodes CDR1 SGHRS and CDR2 YFSETQ. The V segment lost 5 bases and the J segment 5 bases; nucleotides outside the gene matches: 9. The CDR3 DNA sequence: TGCGCCAGCAGACCTGACAGGGTCCGGTATGGCTACACCTTC. Translation: CASRPDRVRYGYTF.

This clone showed up just a few times. V usage is TRBV7-2 and J usage is TRBJ1-2; the D is unclear. Germline V lookup: CDR1 SGHTA, CDR2 FQGNSA. The CDR3 covers 12 residues. V gave up 2 bases and J gave up 6 bases, with 7 bases separating them. CDR3 nucleotide sequence: TGTGCCAGCAGCTTATCTGGAGATGGCTACACCTTC. This sequence encodes CASSLSGDGYTF.